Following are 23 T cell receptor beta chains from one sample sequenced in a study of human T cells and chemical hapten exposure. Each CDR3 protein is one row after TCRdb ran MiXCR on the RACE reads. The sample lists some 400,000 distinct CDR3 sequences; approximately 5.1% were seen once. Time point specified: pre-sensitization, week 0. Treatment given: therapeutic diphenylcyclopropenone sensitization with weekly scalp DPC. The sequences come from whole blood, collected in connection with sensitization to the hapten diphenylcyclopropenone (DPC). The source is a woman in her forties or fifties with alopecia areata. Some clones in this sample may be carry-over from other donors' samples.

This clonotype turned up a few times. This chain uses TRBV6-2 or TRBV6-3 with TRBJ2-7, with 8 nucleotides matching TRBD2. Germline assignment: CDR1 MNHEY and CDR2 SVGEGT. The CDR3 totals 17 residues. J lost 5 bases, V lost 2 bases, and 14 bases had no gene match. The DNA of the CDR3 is TGTGCCAGCAGTTACAACCCGGCGGGGGGAAGGATGGACGAGCAGTACTTC. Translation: CASSYNPAGGRMDEQYF.

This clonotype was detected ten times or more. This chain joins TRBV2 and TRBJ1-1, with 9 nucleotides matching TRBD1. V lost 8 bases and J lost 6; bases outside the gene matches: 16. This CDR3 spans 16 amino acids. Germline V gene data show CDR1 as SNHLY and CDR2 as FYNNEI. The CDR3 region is CASALGTGWGSAEAFF. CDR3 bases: TGTGCCAGCGCACTTGGGACAGGGTGGGGCTCCGCTGAAGCTTTCTTT.

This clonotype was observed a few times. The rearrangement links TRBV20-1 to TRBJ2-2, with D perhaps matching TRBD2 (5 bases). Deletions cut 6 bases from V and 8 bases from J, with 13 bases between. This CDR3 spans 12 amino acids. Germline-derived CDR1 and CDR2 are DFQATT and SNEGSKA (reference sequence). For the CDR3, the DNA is TGCAGTGCAAGGACTGCTATTGGGGAGCTGTTTTTT. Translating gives CSARTAIGELFF.

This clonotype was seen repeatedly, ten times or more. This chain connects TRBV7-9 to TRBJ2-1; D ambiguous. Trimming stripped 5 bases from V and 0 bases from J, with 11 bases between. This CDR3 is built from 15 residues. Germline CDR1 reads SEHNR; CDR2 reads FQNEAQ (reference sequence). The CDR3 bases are TGTGCCAGCAGCCCTTCAGATGCCTCCTACAATGAGCAGTTCTTC. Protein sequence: CASSPSDASYNEQFF.

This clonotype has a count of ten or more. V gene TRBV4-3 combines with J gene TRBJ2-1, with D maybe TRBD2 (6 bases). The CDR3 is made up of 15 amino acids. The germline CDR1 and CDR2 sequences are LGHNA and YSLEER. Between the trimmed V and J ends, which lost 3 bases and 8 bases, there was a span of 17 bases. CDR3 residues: CASSHRSLAGDEQFF. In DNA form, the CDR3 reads TGCGCCAGCAGCCACCGGTCACTAGCTGGGGATGAGCAGTTCTTC.

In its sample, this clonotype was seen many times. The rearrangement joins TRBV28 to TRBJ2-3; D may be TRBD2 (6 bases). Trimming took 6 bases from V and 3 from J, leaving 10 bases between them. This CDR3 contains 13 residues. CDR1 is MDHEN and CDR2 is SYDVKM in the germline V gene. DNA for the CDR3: TGTGCCAGCAGCGGGAGTATGACAGATACGCAGTATTTT. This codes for CASSGSMTDTQYF.

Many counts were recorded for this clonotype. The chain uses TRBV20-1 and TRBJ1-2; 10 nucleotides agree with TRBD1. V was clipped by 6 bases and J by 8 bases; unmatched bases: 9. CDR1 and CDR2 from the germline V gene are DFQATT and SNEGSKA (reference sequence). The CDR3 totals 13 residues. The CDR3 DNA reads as TGCAGTGCAGCCGGGACAGGGGACGGCGGCTACACCTTC. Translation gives CSAAGTGDGGYTF.

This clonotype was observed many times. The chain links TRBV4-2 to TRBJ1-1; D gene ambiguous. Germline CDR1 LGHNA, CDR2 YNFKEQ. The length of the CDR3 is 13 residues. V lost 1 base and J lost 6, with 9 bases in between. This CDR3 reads CASSQGRGPEAFF. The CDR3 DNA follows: TGTGCCAGCAGCCAAGGGAGAGGGCCTGAAGCTTTCTTT.

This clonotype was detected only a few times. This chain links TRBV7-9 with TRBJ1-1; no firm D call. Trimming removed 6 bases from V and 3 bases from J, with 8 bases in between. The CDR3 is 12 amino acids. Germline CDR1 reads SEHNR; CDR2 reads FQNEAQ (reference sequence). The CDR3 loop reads CASRLGHTEAFF. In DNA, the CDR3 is TGTGCCAGCAGGCTAGGGCACACTGAAGCTTTCTTT. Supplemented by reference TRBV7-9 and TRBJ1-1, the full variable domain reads DTGVSQNPRHKITKRGQNVTFRCDPISEHNRLYWYRQTLGQGPEFLTYFQNEAQLEKSRLLSDRFSAERPKGSFSTLEIQRTEQGDSAMYLCASRLGHTEAFFGQGTRLTVV.

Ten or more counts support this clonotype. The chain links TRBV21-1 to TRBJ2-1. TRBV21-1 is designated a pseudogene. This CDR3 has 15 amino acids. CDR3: CASSKGGFSYNEQFF. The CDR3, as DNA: TGTGCCAGCAGCAAAGGGGGATTCTCCTACAATGAGCAGTTCTTC.

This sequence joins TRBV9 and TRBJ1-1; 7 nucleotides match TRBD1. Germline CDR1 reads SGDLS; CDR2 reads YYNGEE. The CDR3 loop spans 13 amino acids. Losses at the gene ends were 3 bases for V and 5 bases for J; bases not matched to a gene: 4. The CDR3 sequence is CASSEGAWTEAFF. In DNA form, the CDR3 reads TGTGCCAGCAGCGAGGGGGCTTGGACTGAAGCTTTCTTT. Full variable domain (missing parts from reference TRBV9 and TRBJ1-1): DSGVTQTPKHLITATGQRVTLRCSPRSGDLSVYWYQQSLDQGLQFLIQYYNGEERAKGNILERFSAQQFPDLHSELNLSSLELGDSALYFCASSEGAWTEAFFGQGTRLTVV.

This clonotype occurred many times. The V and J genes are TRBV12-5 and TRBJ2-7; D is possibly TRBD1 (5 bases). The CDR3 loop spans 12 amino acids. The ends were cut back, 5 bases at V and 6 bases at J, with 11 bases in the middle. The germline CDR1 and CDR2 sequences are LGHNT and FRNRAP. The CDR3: CASGPWQGEQYF. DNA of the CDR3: TGTGCTAGTGGTCCCTGGCAGGGCGAGCAGTACTTC.

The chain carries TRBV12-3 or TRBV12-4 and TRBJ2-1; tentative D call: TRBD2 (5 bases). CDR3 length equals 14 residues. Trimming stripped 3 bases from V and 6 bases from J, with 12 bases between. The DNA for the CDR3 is TGTGCCAGCAGTTTTTCGCCTAGCACCAATGAGCAGTTCTTC. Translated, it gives CASSFSPSTNEQFF.

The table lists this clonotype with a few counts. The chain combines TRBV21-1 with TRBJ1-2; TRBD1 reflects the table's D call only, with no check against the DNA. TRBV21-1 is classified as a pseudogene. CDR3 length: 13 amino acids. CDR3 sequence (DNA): TGTGCCAGCGGGGCAGGGTCCGACTATGGCTACACCTTC. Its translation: CASGAGSDYGYTF.

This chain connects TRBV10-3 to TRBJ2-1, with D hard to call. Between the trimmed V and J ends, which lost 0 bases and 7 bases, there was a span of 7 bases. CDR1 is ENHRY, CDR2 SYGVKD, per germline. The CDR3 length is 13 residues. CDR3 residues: CAISESRINEQFF. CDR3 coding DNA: TGTGCCATCAGTGAGTCAAGAATAAATGAGCAGTTCTTC.

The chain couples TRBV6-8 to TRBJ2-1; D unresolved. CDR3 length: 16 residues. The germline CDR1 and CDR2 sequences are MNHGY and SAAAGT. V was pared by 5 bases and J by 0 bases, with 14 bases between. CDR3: CASSVVRTYSYNEQFF. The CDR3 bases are TGTGCCAGCAGTGTGGTCAGAACTTACTCCTACAATGAGCAGTTCTTC.

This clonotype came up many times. The CDR3 is CASSLGLAGGKQFF. CDR3 sequence (DNA): TGTGCCAGCAGCTTGGGACTAGCGGGGGGAAAGCAGTTCTTC. The chain joins TRBV7-2 to TRBJ2-1; 15 bases map to TRBD2. Germline V gene sequence: CDR1 SGHTA, CDR2 FQGNSA. The CDR3 loop spans 14 amino acids. The V segment lost 3 bases and the J segment 11 bases; nucleotides outside the gene matches: 2.

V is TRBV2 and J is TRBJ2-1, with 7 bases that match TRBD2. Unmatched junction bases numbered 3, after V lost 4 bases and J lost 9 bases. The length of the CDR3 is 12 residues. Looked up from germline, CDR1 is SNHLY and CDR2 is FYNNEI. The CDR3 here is CASSGSGGEQFF. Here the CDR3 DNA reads TGTGCCAGCAGTGGGTCGGGGGGTGAGCAGTTCTTC.

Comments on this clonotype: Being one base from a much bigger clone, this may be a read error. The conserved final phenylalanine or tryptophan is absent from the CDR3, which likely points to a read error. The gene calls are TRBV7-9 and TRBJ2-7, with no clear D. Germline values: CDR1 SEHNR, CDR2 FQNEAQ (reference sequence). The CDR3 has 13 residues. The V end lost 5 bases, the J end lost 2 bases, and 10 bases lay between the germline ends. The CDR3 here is CASSPVVAYEQYI. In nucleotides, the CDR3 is TGTGCCAGCAGCCCCGTCGTAGCCTACGAGCAGTACATC.

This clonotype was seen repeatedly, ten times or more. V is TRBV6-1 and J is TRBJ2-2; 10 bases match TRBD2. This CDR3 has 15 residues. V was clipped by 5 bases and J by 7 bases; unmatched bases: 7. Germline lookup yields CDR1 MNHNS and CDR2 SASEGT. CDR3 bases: TGTGCCAGCAGTCTCCCTAGCGGGGGTGGCGGGGAGCTGTTTTTT. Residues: CASSLPSGGGGELFF.

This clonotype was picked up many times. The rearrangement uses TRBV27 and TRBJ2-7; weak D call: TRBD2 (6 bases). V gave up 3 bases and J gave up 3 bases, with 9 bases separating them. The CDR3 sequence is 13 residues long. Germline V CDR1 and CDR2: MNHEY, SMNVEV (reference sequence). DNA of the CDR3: TGTGCCAGCAGTTTGGTCGGGGGCTACGAGCAGTACTTC. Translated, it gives CASSLVGGYEQYF.

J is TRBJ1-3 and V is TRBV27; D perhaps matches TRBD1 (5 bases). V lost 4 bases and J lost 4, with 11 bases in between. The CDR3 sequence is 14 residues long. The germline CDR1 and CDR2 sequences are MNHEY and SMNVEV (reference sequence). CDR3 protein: CASSSTATGNTIYF. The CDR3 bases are TGTGCCAGCAGTTCGACAGCCACAGGAAACACCATATATTTT.

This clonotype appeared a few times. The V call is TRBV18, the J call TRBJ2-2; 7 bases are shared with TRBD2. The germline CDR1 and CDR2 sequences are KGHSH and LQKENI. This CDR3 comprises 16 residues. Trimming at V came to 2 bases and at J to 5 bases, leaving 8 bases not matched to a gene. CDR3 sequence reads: CASSPAGDWRTGELFF. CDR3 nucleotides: TGTGCCAGCTCACCAGCGGGGGACTGGCGGACCGGGGAGCTGTTTTTT.